This T cell receptor beta chain comes out of a study of cytomegalovirus exposure and HLA in healthy donors. Amplification used 60 Vbeta primers and 13 Jbeta primers. Sequencing used immunoSEQ multiplex PCR; TCRdb keeps in-frame clones, though not all of them. The sample consists of about 200,000 clones, over 65% of them appearing once. This clone turned up a few times. Per the germline V gene, CDR1 is MNHEY and CDR2 is SVGAGI. V lost 7 bases, J lost 7 bases, and 19 bases lay in between. The CDR3 consists of 14 residues. Sequencing was carried out using PBMCs. The receptor's source is a woman in her 30s in good health and CMV-seronegative. The chain uses TRBV6-5 and TRBJ1-2; D possibly corresponds to TRBD1 (6 bases). The CDR3 reads CASTRGSLAPGYTF. CDR3 nucleotides: TGTGCCAGCACCAGGGGCAGTTTAGCTCCTGGCTACACCTTC.